The present TCR beta chain was sequenced within a study of T cells in Graves' hyperthyroidism and ophthalmopathy. Study-wide points: Expanded thyroid clonotypes (above 0.001) were mostly also found in blood.

The CDR3 length is 14 residues. Germline assignment: CDR1 SGDLS and CDR2 YYNGEE. V was pared by 4 bases and J by 5 bases, with 15 bases between. Turning to this clonotype: The antigen is unknown.

Amplified TCR beta CDR3 regions derived from RNA transcripts. A set of HTBI primers served as the primers for a first-round RT-PCR of the TCR CDR3. MiXCR, run by TCRdb on the multiplex PCR reads, gives a single entry per CDR3 protein. This sample has around 300,000 distinct CDR3 sequences, with about 14% found just once. The specimen was blood. This chain connects TRBV9 to TRBJ1-1; no firm D call. The clonotype comes from a woman in her twenties or thirties with Graves' hyperthyroidism. Here the CDR3 DNA reads TGTGCCAGCAGCCGAGCCTACCCGGGGACTGAAGCTTTCTTT. Its translation: CASSRAYPGTEAFF.